The clone carrying this T cell receptor (beta chain) was counted only a few times. The antigen remains undetermined. Germline values: CDR1 LGHDT, CDR2 YNNKEL (reference sequence). This CDR3 region has 14 residues. V was clipped by 8 bases and J by 2 bases, with 10 bases between them. This sample was taken from a study of blood T cells in healthy people across ages. Study-level results: The CMV status of each donor remained undetermined, and this could have confounded shifts in expanded clonotypes. Using unsorted PBMCs precluded a conclusive naive versus antigen-experienced comparison. Per-million-T-cell TCR beta diversity fell roughly linearly with age.

PCR was performed a second time for about 7 to 12 cycles using a sample-barcoded 5' primer and a J-beta primer mix. TCRdb re-called the 5' RACE reads through MiXCR, storing one row per CDR3 protein. The repertoire holds approximately 800,000 distinct CDR3 sequences, with about 48% as singletons. V usage is TRBV3-1 and J usage is TRBJ2-6, with D maybe TRBD2 (5 bases). The sample consisted of blood. This receptor was taken from a man older than 75 in good health. The CDR3 is CASLGSTGANVLTF. The CDR3 DNA follows: TGTGCCAGCTTGGGGAGTACTGGGGCCAACGTCCTGACTTTC.